A selection of T cell receptor beta chains follows, all from one sample in a study of graft-versus-host responses after intestinal transplantation. Measured with immunoSEQ multiplex PCR; TCRdb has only the in-frame clones, and not every one. The sample shows about 9,500 clones, approximately 87% of them seen only once. The material was PBMCs, obtained approximately 240 days after intestinal transplant. These receptors were obtained from a human patient who received an intestinal transplant, so some T cells may come from the graft donor. The CDR3 runs from the conserved cysteine through the conserved F or W. D genes are given only for firm matches. Expanded clones are given a class, and other clones once, few, many or no size at all.

J,size,D,V,CDR3,DNA
TRBJ2-3,NA,TRBD2,TRBV6-6,CASRSGRRVDTQYF,TGTGCCAGCAGAAGCGGGAGAAGAGTAGATACGCAGTATTTT
TRBJ2-7,NA,TRBD2,TRBV5-1,CASSLGSGSSYEQYF,TGCGCCAGCAGCTTGGGGAGCGGGAGCTCCTACGAGCAGTACTTC
TRBJ2-3,NA,NA,TRBV7-3,CASTLTGTSTDTQYF,TGTGCCAGCACCCTAACCGGAACTAGCACAGATACGCAGTATTTT
TRBJ2-2,NA,NA,TRBV6-5,CASSTVRDSKRFF,TGTGCCAGCAGTACTGTCCGGGACTCCAAGAGGTTTTTT
TRBJ2-7,NA,TRBD1,TRBV6-5,CASITGGRYEQYF,TGTGCCAGCATAACAGGGGGGCGATACGAGCAGTACTTC
TRBJ2-7,NA,NA,TRBV4-2,CASSLDGSSYEQYF,TGTGCCAGCAGCTTGGACGGAAGCTCCTACGAGCAGTACTTC
TRBJ1-1,NA,TRBD1,TRBV28,CASSADRSTEAFF,TGTGCCAGCAGTGCGGACAGGAGTACTGAAGCTTTCTTT
TRBJ1-4,few,TRBD1,TRBV27,CASSPQGAITNEKLFF,TGTGCCAGCAGTCCACAGGGGGCCATAACTAATGAAAAACTGTTTTTT
TRBJ2-7,NA,TRBD2,TRBV11-1,CASSPLAGLDEQYF,TGTGCCAGCAGCCCACTAGCGGGATTGGACGAGCAGTACTTC
TRBJ1-4,NA,NA,TRBV30,CAWSDGTLAVLGEKLFF,TGTGCCTGGAGCGACGGGACATTAGCGGTTTTAGGTGAAAAACTGTTTTTT
TRBJ2-7,NA,TRBD2,TRBV9,CASSPGDYSYEQYF,TGTGCCAGCAGCCCGGGGGACTACTCCTACGAGCAGTACTTC
TRBJ2-7,NA,NA,TRBV6-5,CARSLITNEQYF,TGTGCCAGGTCCCTAATTACGAACGAGCAGTACTTC
TRBJ2-7,NA,TRBD1,TRBV7-9,CASSWGQGGYEQYF,TGTGCCAGCAGCTGGGGACAGGGAGGATACGAGCAGTACTTC
TRBJ2-7,once,NA,TRBV4-1,CASSQDAPVGPLAYEQYF,TGCGCCAGCAGCCAAGACGCCCCCGTAGGACCCCTAGCCTACGAGCAGTACTTC
TRBJ1-1,NA,NA,TRBV7-9,CASRPTTGNTEAFF,TGTGCCAGCAGACCGACTACAGGGAACACTGAAGCTTTCTTT
TRBJ2-5,NA,TRBD2,TRBV10-1,CASSDGTSLRETQYF,TGCGCCAGCAGTGATGGGACTAGTCTTCGGGAGACCCAGTACTTC
TRBJ2-1,NA,NA,TRBV20-1,CSAVPLGEQFF,TGCAGTGCTGTTCCCCTTGGTGAGCAGTTCTTC
TRBJ2-1,NA,NA,TRBV18,CASSPDGNNEQFF,TGTGCCAGCTCACCGGACGGAAACAATGAGCAGTTCTTC
TRBJ2-7,NA,TRBD1,TRBV9,CASSGTGNYEQYF,TGTGCCAGCAGCGGGACAGGGAATTACGAGCAGTACTTC
TRBJ1-2,NA,NA,TRBV28,CASSLSSWYGYTF,TGTGCCAGCAGTTTATCGAGTTGGTATGGCTACACCTTC
TRBJ2-1,once,NA,TRBV9,CASSAPGDSAGNEQFF,TGTGCCAGCAGCGCCCCGGGGGACTCGGCGGGTAATGAGCAGTTCTTC
TRBJ2-2,NA,TRBD2,TRBV30,CAWRAGVNTGELFF,TGTGCCTGGAGGGCGGGGGTTAACACCGGGGAGCTGTTTTTT
TRBJ1-4,few,TRBD1,TRBV5-6,CASSLGNRGFPEKLFF,TGTGCCAGCAGCTTGGGGAACAGGGGGTTCCCTGAAAAACTGTTTTTT
TRBJ2-5,NA,NA,TRBV11-2,CASSMNRVTETQYF,TGTGCCAGCAGCATGAACAGGGTAACAGAGACCCAGTACTTC
TRBJ1-1,NA,TRBD1,TRBV27,CASSNRDRGDTEAFF,TGTGCCAGCAGTAACCGGGACAGGGGAGACACTGAAGCTTTCTTT
TRBJ2-1,NA,NA,TRBV28,CASSPYYNEQFF,TGTGCCAGCAGTCCTTATTACAATGAGCAGTTCTTC